This T cell receptor (beta chain) was recorded in a study of tumor-infiltrating lymphocytes in localized non-small cell lung cancer. Whole-study findings and limits: Each assay used a separate piece of the same tissue. Tumors had more T cell infiltration than uninvolved lung, per TCRbeta sequencing and CD3 counts. Tumor T-cell fraction was not associated with recurrence-free survival.

Germline lookup yields CDR1 SNHLY and CDR2 FYNNEI. The CDR3 consists of 15 residues. The V end was cut by 4 bases, the J end by 7 bases, with 16 bases between. Assay used: immunoSEQ multiplex PCR; TCRdb lists only in-frame clones, some missing. Of around 25,000 clones detected, approximately 64% appear once; the ten largest clones hold more than 5%. With respect to this clone: Its cognate antigen is unknown.

This chain links TRBV2 with TRBJ1-4; TRBD1 might be the D (5 bases). The clonotype comes from a human donor with non-small cell lung cancer. Sequencing input: lung tumor tissue. The CDR3 DNA reads as TGTGCCAGCAGTGGGGACCTCCGGGTGGGTGAAAAACTGTTTTTT. Protein: CASSGDLRVGEKLFF.